This note documents a single T cell receptor (beta chain) sequence. These data originate in a study of blood T cell repertoires in COVID-19. Study background: The study drew acute and convalescent COVID-19 samples from the United States, Italy and Spain. PBMCs, B-cell-depleted T cells, or T cells were the source of the cDNA or gDNA that made up the material.

Participants came from fewer than 25 US areas, aged roughly 18 to 100 years. Two negative PCRs, clearance, or symptom resolution had been documented for recovered Cohort 3 donors. CDR3 length: 16 amino acids. V was cut by 5 bases and J by 7 bases, with 21 bases left in between. Germline V gene sequence: CDR1 SGHAT, CDR2 FQDESV (reference sequence). TCRdb keeps only in-frame clones here, not all; method: immunoSEQ multiplex PCR. This sample has 250,000 or so clones, with roughly 86% found just once. This clonotype was sampled from a woman aged 50 to 60 who had recovered from COVID-19. The material sequenced was PBMCs or T cells enriched from blood (not recorded which). The rearrangement uses TRBV11-1 and TRBJ2-1, with D tentatively TRBD2 (6 bases). CDR3 sequence: CASSPIGTSSGNEQFF. The CDR3 DNA reads as TGTGCCAGCAGCCCCATTGGAACTAGCTCTGGGAATGAGCAGTTCTTC.